A single sample gave rise to the 29 T cell receptor beta chains below, sequenced in a study of T cells in Graves' hyperthyroidism and ophthalmopathy. RNA transcripts gave rise to amplified TCR beta CDR3 regions. HTBI primers were employed in a first-round RT-PCR of the TCR CDR3. In TCRdb, the multiplex PCR reads were re-called with MiXCR into one record per CDR3 protein. The data show around 350,000 distinct CDR3 sequences, with about 14% seen just once and around 20% held by the top ten. Material: blood. Receptors were obtained from a woman younger than 45 with Graves' ophthalmopathy.

This clonotype came up many times. The genes are TRBV20-1 and TRBJ1-6, with 11 bases identical to TRBD1. The ends lost 0 bases at V and 6 bases at J; junction bases unmatched: 4. Germline values: CDR1 DFQATT, CDR2 SNEGSKA (reference sequence). This CDR3 contains 16 residues. The CDR3 DNA sequence: TGCAGTGCTAGAGACGGGGACAGGGGGACTAATTCACCCCTCCACTTT. It is translated as CSARDGDRGTNSPLHF.

There are many counts of this clonotype. This chain joins TRBV3-1 and TRBJ1-4; D is unclear. V shed 1 base and J shed 4 bases, with 10 bases lying between them. The CDR3 contains 15 residues. Germline V lookup: CDR1 LGHDT, CDR2 YNNKEL (reference sequence). The DNA for the CDR3 is TGTGCCAGCAGCCAAGTCGGGGAGGATAATGAAAAACTGTTTTTT. Translating it yields CASSQVGEDNEKLFF. The full variable domain, rest sourced from reference TRBV3-1 and TRBJ1-4, is DTAVSQTPKYLVTQMGNDKSIKCEQNLGHDTMYWYKQDSKKFLKIMFSYNNKELIINETVPNRFSPKSPDKAHLNLHINSLELGDSAVYFCASSQVGEDNEKLFFGSGTQLSVL.

This clonotype came up many times. V usage is TRBV20-1 and J usage is TRBJ1-6; D remains ambiguous. The germline V gene encodes CDR1 DFQATT and CDR2 SNEGSKA (reference sequence). This CDR3 is built from 10 residues. V lost 4 bases, J lost 16 bases, and 11 bases lay in between. The DNA of the CDR3 is TGCAGTGCTAATATTGAGGGACTCCACTTT. Translating gives CSANIEGLHF.

This clonotype was observed many times. CDR3 loop: CASSPTANNSPLHF. Written as DNA, the CDR3 is TGTGCCAGCAGCCCGACAGCTAATAATTCACCCCTCCACTTT. The chain combines TRBV7-8 with TRBJ1-6; tentatively, D is TRBD1 (5 bases). Germline V lookup: CDR1 SGHVS, CDR2 FQNEAQ. The CDR3 spans 14 residues. V gave up 5 bases and J gave up 5 bases, with 10 bases separating them.

In this sample, this clonotype turned up a few times. The chain joins TRBV7-8 to TRBJ1-2; 7 nucleotides line up with TRBD1. Germline CDR1 and CDR2: SGHVS and FQNEAQ. This CDR3 region has 14 residues. Trimming at V came to 5 bases and at J to 8 bases, leaving 11 bases not matched to a gene. The CDR3 reads CASSIRQGEGGYTF. In DNA form, the CDR3 reads TGTGCCAGCAGCATCCGACAGGGCGAGGGCGGCTACACCTTC.

This clonotype appeared a few times. J is TRBJ1-2 and V is TRBV6-1, with 7 bases that match TRBD1. Germline loops: CDR1 MNHNS, CDR2 SASEGT. After removal of 5 bases from V and 1 base from J, the junction contained 7 bases not matched to a gene. The CDR3 covers 15 residues. Here the CDR3 reads CASSLSGTVNYGYTF. DNA of the CDR3: TGTGCCAGCAGTTTATCCGGGACAGTTAACTATGGCTACACCTTC.

The rearrangement joins TRBV7-6 to TRBJ2-7; TRBD2 is a possible D gene (7 bases). The V end was cut by 5 bases, the J end by 6 bases, with 11 bases between. Per the germline V gene, CDR1 is SGHVS and CDR2 is FNYEAQ. The CDR3 is made up of 12 amino acids. Here the CDR3 DNA reads TGTGCCAGCAGCGGGGGGGCTCGCGAGCAGTACTTC. Residues: CASSGGAREQYF.

This clonotype was counted at least ten times. The chain has TRBV9 and TRBJ2-3; D uncertain. Germline CDR1 reads SGDLS; CDR2 reads YYNGEE. The CDR3 has 15 residues. Trimming took 0 bases from V and 2 from J, leaving 10 bases between them. The CDR3 here is CASSVEGPLTDTQYF. The CDR3 DNA sequence: TGTGCCAGCAGCGTAGAAGGGCCACTCACAGATACGCAGTATTTT. Full variable domain (missing parts from reference TRBV9 and TRBJ2-3): DSGVTQTPKHLITATGQRVTLRCSPRSGDLSVYWYQQSLDQGLQFLIQYYNGEERAKGNILERFSAQQFPDLHSELNLSSLELGDSALYFCASSVEGPLTDTQYFGPGTRLTVL.

This clonotype was recorded many times. V gene TRBV20-1 combines with J gene TRBJ1-2; TRBD1 matches at 9 bases. Germline V gene lookup returns CDR1 DFQATT and CDR2 SNEGSKA (reference sequence). The V gene end was trimmed by 5 bases and the J gene end by 5 bases; junction bases not matched to a gene: 9. The CDR3 spans 14 residues. CDR3 sequence (DNA): TGCAGTGCTTCTCCGGGACAGGGCCCTTATGGCTACACCTTC. It translates to CSASPGQGPYGYTF.

There are a few counts of this clonotype. The CDR3 nucleotides read TGTGCCAGCACCCGAGAGGTGGGTGAAGCTTTCTTT. This codes for CASTREVGEAFF. The gene calls are TRBV6-1 and TRBJ1-1; D uncertain. Trimming removed 7 bases at V and 7 bases at J, with 13 bases between. This CDR3 spans 12 amino acids. The germline V gene has CDR1 MNHNS and CDR2 SASEGT.

Many counts were recorded for this clonotype. This sequence joins TRBV3-1 and TRBJ1-2, with 7 nucleotides matching TRBD1. Unmatched junction bases numbered 12, after V lost 6 bases and J lost 5 bases. CDR1 is LGHDT, CDR2 YNNKEL, per germline (reference sequence). The CDR3 is 15 residues long. CDR3: CASRRTGAQGYGYTF. The CDR3 nucleotides are TGTGCCAGCAGACGTACAGGGGCTCAAGGGTATGGCTACACCTTC.

This clonotype occurred many times. This chain links TRBV13 with TRBJ1-2, with a tentative D call TRBD1 (5 bases). This CDR3 has 13 residues. Per germline, CDR1 PRHDT and CDR2 FYEKMQ (reference sequence). V was clipped by 2 bases and J by 4 bases, with 8 bases between them. The CDR3 sequence is CASSLQGTYGYTF. The CDR3 DNA follows: TGTGCCAGCAGCTTACAGGGAACCTATGGCTACACCTTC. Based on the CDR3 plus reference TRBV13 and TRBJ1-2, the full variable domain is AAGVIQSPRHLIKEKRETATLKCYPIPRHDTVYWYQQGPGQDPQFLISFYEKMQSDKGSIPDRFSAQQFSDYHSELNMSSLELGDSALYFCASSLQGTYGYTFGSGTRLTVV.

This clonotype has ten or more counts. The CDR3, as DNA: TGTGCCAGCAGCACCCCGGGGAACACTGAAGCTTTCTTT. Translating it yields CASSTPGNTEAFF. The V gene is TRBV9, the J gene TRBJ1-1; D gene unclear. V was shortened by 4 bases and J by 1 base, with 8 bases between the two germline ends. Per germline, CDR1 SGDLS and CDR2 YYNGEE. The length of the CDR3 is 13 residues. Filled out from reference TRBV9 and TRBJ1-1, the complete variable domain reads DSGVTQTPKHLITATGQRVTLRCSPRSGDLSVYWYQQSLDQGLQFLIQYYNGEERAKGNILERFSAQQFPDLHSELNLSSLELGDSALYFCASSTPGNTEAFFGQGTRLTVV.

This clonotype was detected many times. This chain joins TRBV4-2 and TRBJ1-2, with D maybe TRBD1 (6 bases). V was trimmed by 4 bases and J by 8 bases, leaving 17 bases between them. The V gene's germline CDR1 is LGHNA and CDR2 YNFKEQ. This CDR3 comprises 14 residues. The CDR3 is CASSPDTGRRGYTF. In DNA form, the CDR3 reads TGTGCCAGCAGCCCAGATACAGGGCGACGGGGCTACACCTTC.

This clonotype was picked up many times. The CDR3 is CASGFSGRPPYEQYF. The CDR3, as DNA: TGTGCTAGTGGTTTTAGTGGACGCCCGCCCTACGAGCAGTACTTC. The rearrangement uses TRBV12-5 and TRBJ2-7, with unresolved D. The CDR3 consists of 15 residues. CDR1 is LGHNT, CDR2 FRNRAP, per germline. Trimming took off 3 bases at V and 2 bases at J, with 14 bases between the two ends.

This clonotype was seen at least ten times. The chain combines TRBV2 with TRBJ2-2; unclear D gene. Per germline, CDR1 SNHLY and CDR2 FYNNEI. V dropped 6 bases and J dropped 0 bases, with 8 bases sitting between them. This CDR3 comprises 14 residues. CDR3 residues: CASRRAANTGELFF. In DNA, the CDR3 is TGTGCCAGCAGAAGGGCAGCGAACACCGGGGAGCTGTTTTTT.

This clonotype turned up a few times. The V and J genes are TRBV19 and TRBJ1-4, with D unresolved. Looked up from germline, CDR1 is LNHDA and CDR2 is SQIVND (reference sequence). This CDR3 comprises 14 residues. Trimming pared 8 bases from V and 5 bases from J, leaving 15 bases between. CDR3 region: CASHGLEANEKLFF. The CDR3 region has the DNA TGTGCCAGTCACGGGTTAGAGGCGAATGAAAAACTGTTTTTT.

This clonotype was seen repeatedly, ten times or more. This rearrangement joins TRBV20-1 to TRBJ2-7; 9 bases match TRBD2. Germline V lookup: CDR1 DFQATT, CDR2 SNEGSKA (reference sequence). V trimming: 5 bases; J trimming: 2 bases; junction bases outside the gene matches: 19. CDR3 size: 18 residues. CDR3 sequence reads: CSASKPGGGGFMAYEQYF. The CDR3 nucleotides read TGCAGTGCTTCCAAGCCCGGCGGGGGGGGTTTTATGGCCTACGAGCAGTACTTC.

This clonotype was counted only a few times. J is TRBJ1-3 and V is TRBV15, with D unclear. The CDR3 loop spans 16 amino acids. Germline assignment: CDR1 LNHNV and CDR2 YYDKDF (reference sequence). V was cut by 1 base and J by 0 bases, with 10 bases left in between. CDR3 bases: TGTGCCACCAGCAGAGTGATAAACCACTCTGGAAACACCATATATTTT. Encoded protein: CATSRVINHSGNTIYF.

A remark on this clonotype: Given a much more abundant clone one base away, this may be a read error. The genes are TRBV28 and TRBJ2-1, with TRBD2 matching 11 bases. The DNA end lines up better with TRBJ2-7; the J call may be wrong. The length of the CDR3 is 15 residues. Germline V gene sequence: CDR1 MDHEN, CDR2 SYDVKM. The CDR3 nucleotides read TGTGCCAGCAGCGCACTAGCGGGGGATTACAATGAGCAGTACTTC. Protein: CASSALAGDYNEQYF.

This clonotype was picked up many times. The chain carries TRBV7-3 and TRBJ1-2; the D is unclear. There are 13 residues in the CDR3. Germline V gives CDR1 SGHTA, CDR2 FQGTGA. V was trimmed by 3 bases and J by 8 bases, leaving 13 bases between them. CDR3 coding DNA: TGTGCCAGCAGCTTGATTGAGGGAGGCGGCTACACCTTC. Amino acid sequence: CASSLIEGGGYTF.

There are many counts of this clonotype. This rearrangement joins TRBV6-1 to TRBJ2-3; D may be TRBD2 (6 bases). Germline V gives CDR1 MNHNS, CDR2 SASEGT. V was clipped by 8 bases and J by 6 bases, with 21 bases between them. The CDR3 loop spans 15 amino acids. Here the CDR3 DNA reads TGTGCCAGCGGAATGACTAGTGGGGGTAGGGATACGCAGTATTTT. Encoded protein: CASGMTSGGRDTQYF.

The sample holds many counts of this clonotype. This chain connects TRBV7-2 to TRBJ2-7; weak D call: TRBD1 (5 bases). Germline loops: CDR1 SGHTA, CDR2 FQGNSA. The CDR3 has 17 amino acids. The V end lost 1 base, the J end lost 2 bases, and 18 bases lay between the germline ends. The CDR3 DNA reads TGTGCCAGCAGCTTAGTCGCAGGGTTTGGGGCAACCTACGAGCAGTACTTC. Its protein is CASSLVAGFGATYEQYF.

There are many counts of this clonotype. The chain recombines TRBV27 with TRBJ1-2, with D tentatively TRBD1 (5 bases). The ends were cut back, 6 bases at V and 5 bases at J, with 13 bases in the middle. The germline gives CDR1 MNHEY, CDR2 SMNVEV (reference sequence). This CDR3 spans 13 amino acids. The CDR3 region is CASRIGALYGYTF. As DNA, the CDR3 is TGTGCCAGCAGAATCGGGGCCTTGTATGGCTACACCTTC.

J is TRBJ2-2 and V is TRBV6-1; TRBD1 is a possible D gene (5 bases). The V gene lost 4 bases and the J gene lost 6 bases, with 12 bases spanning the gap. Germline values: CDR1 MNHNS, CDR2 SASEGT. CDR3 length: 14 residues. CDR3 nucleotide sequence: TGTGCCAGCAGTGGGAACAGGATACCCGGGGAGCTGTTTTTT. This sequence encodes CASSGNRIPGELFF.

As regards this clonotype: Being one base from a much bigger clone, this may be a read error. This chain links TRBV28 with TRBJ2-1; maybe TRBD1 (5 bases). The CDR3 is 15 residues long. The V gene lost 5 bases and the J gene lost 1 base, with 12 bases spanning the gap. CDR1 and CDR2 (germline): MDHEN, SYDVKM. CDR3 nucleotides: TGTGCCAGCAGTCCACGGACACGTTCCTACAATGAGCAGTTCTTC. This codes for CASSPRTRSYNEQFF.

This clonotype was counted many times. The chain carries TRBV20-1 and TRBJ2-7, with TRBD1 matching 10 bases. The CDR3 has 14 amino acids. Germline CDR1 is DFQATT and CDR2 is SNEGSKA (reference sequence). V trimming: 6 bases; J trimming: 3 bases; junction bases outside the gene matches: 8. CDR3 nucleotide sequence: TGCAGTGCGGGGACAGGGGCGGGTTTCTACGAGCAGTACTTC. Translated, it gives CSAGTGAGFYEQYF.

The table lists this clonotype with a count of one. The chain links TRBV2 to TRBJ1-2; 8 bases map to TRBD1. Germline loops: CDR1 SNHLY, CDR2 FYNNEI. This CDR3 has 15 amino acids. The V and J ends lost 5 bases and 4 bases, in that order; junction bases with no gene match: 9. Here the CDR3 reads CASSLQGDLGYGYTF. The DNA for the CDR3 is TGTGCCAGCAGTTTACAGGGGGACTTGGGCTATGGCTACACCTTC.

This clonotype has a count of ten or more. The rearrangement links TRBV2 to TRBJ1-4; D not resolved. Germline CDR1 SNHLY, CDR2 FYNNEI. This CDR3 contains 15 residues. Trimming stripped 6 bases from V and 0 bases from J, with 11 bases between. CDR3 bases: TGTGCCAGCAGAGCTGACACTGCAACTAATGAAAAACTGTTTTTT. Its protein is CASRADTATNEKLFF.